This is a list of T cell receptor beta chains from one sample in a study of shared clonotypes between healthy human individuals. Libraries were prepared by immunoSEQ multiplex PCR; TCRdb keeps only in-frame clonotypes and omits some of them. This table holds about 2.4 million clones, around 90% found once. Sequenced material: naive CD4+ T cells sorted from blood. Every receptor here comes from a man aged 18 to 29 in good health. Each CDR3 is given with its conserved first and last residue. D genes are given only for firm matches. Expanded clones are given a class, and other clones once, few, many or no size at all.

cdr3_aa,cdr3_nt,d_call,v_call,j_call,clone_size
CASSVTGSVDTQYF,TGTGCCAGCAGCGTTACCGGGAGTGTAGATACGCAGTATTTT,NA,TRBV9,TRBJ2-3,NA
CASRTGGAYEQYF,TGTGCCAGCAGAACAGGGGGCGCTTACGAGCAGTACTTC,TRBD1,TRBV6-5,TRBJ2-7,NA
CASSFSNLEAFF,TGTGCCAGCAGTTTCAGTAATCTTGAAGCTTTCTTT,NA,TRBV28,TRBJ1-1,few
CASSWGLGRGTTDTQYF,TGTGCCAGTAGTTGGGGTCTGGGACGCGGAACCACAGATACGCAGTATTTT,NA,TRBV19,TRBJ2-3,NA
CASSLTGSSYNSPLHF,TGTGCCAGCAGCCTGACAGGGAGCTCCTATAATTCACCCCTCCACTTT,TRBD1,TRBV5-5,TRBJ1-6,NA
CASSLQSGQETQYF,TGCGCCAGCAGCTTGCAATCCGGACAAGAGACCCAGTACTTC,NA,TRBV5-1,TRBJ2-5,NA
CASRFTGDLSGNTIYF,TGTGCCAGCAGATTTACAGGGGACCTCTCTGGAAACACCATATATTTT,TRBD1,TRBV11-2,TRBJ1-3,NA
CASSLGGLLGGTGELFF,TGCGCCAGCAGCTTGGGGGGACTCTTGGGCGGCACCGGGGAGCTGTTTTTT,NA,TRBV5-1,TRBJ2-2,NA
CASRVLAGGRNEQFF,TGTGCCAGCAGGGTACTAGCGGGAGGGCGTAATGAGCAGTTCTTC,TRBD2,TRBV6-5,TRBJ2-1,NA
CASQGFETQYF,TGTGCCAGCCAAGGGTTTGAGACCCAGTACTTC,NA,TRBV27,TRBJ2-5,NA
CASSPTSGGAVGTDTQYF,TGTGCCAGCAGCCCGACTAGCGGGGGGGCGGTGGGCACAGATACGCAGTATTTT,TRBD2,TRBV4-2,TRBJ2-3,NA
CASSLAQGHTEAFF,TGTGCCAGCAGCTTGGCCCAGGGGCACACTGAAGCTTTCTTT,NA,TRBV5-4,TRBJ1-1,NA
CAWSGQGYKKLFF,TGTGCCTGGAGTGGACAGGGCTATAAAAAACTGTTTTTT,TRBD1,TRBV30,TRBJ1-4,NA
CASSFDSTGELFF,TGCGCCAGCAGCTTTGACTCGACCGGGGAGCTGTTTTTT,NA,TRBV5-1,TRBJ2-2,NA
CASSITGTGSTYEQYF,TGCGCCAGCAGCATTACCGGGACAGGCAGTACCTACGAGCAGTACTTC,TRBD1,TRBV5-1,TRBJ2-7,NA
CASSYTGTGPGYTF,TGTGCCAGCAGTTATACCGGGACAGGGCCCGGCTACACCTTC,TRBD1,TRBV28,TRBJ1-2,NA
CASSEGIIWTGYNSPLHF,TGTGCCAGCAGTGAAGGAATTATATGGACAGGTTATAATTCACCCCTCCACTTT,TRBD1,TRBV6-1,TRBJ1-6,NA
CASSEDRGLGGQPQHF,TGTGCCAGCAGCGAAGACAGGGGGCTCGGCGGTCAGCCCCAGCATTTT,TRBD1,TRBV2,TRBJ1-5,NA
CASSSASFLSLGRYF,TGTGCCAGCAGCTCGGCCAGTTTTCTGAGCCTTGGTCGGTACTTC,NA,TRBV5-6,TRBJ2-7,once
CASSVNSPLHF,TGTGCCAGCAGTGTGAATTCACCCCTCCACTTT,NA,TRBV6-5,TRBJ1-6,NA
CASSRDPVPNTGELFF,TGCGCCAGCAGCCGCGACCCTGTCCCGAACACCGGGGAGCTGTTTTTT,NA,TRBV4-1,TRBJ2-2,NA
CASSLDGIHTDTQYF,TGTGCCAGCAGCTTAGACGGAATACACACAGATACGCAGTATTTT,NA,TRBV7-9,TRBJ2-3,NA
CAISQGAYEQYF,TGTGCCATCAGTCAGGGGGCCTACGAGCAGTACTTC,TRBD1,TRBV10-3,TRBJ2-7,NA
CASSLDSELNYGYTF,TGTGCCAGCAGCTTAGACTCAGAACTTAACTATGGCTACACCTTC,NA,TRBV7-9,TRBJ1-2,NA
CASTRDRANSPLHF,TGTGCCAGCACTCGGGACAGGGCTAATTCACCCCTCCACTTT,TRBD1,TRBV6-6,TRBJ1-6,NA
CASSPRAVSYEQYF,TGTGCCAGCTCACCACGGGCCGTCTCCTACGAGCAGTACTTC,NA,TRBV18,TRBJ2-7,NA
CAWGAGAGNTIYF,TGTGCCTGGGGGGCTGGGGCTGGAAACACCATATATTTT,NA,TRBV30,TRBJ1-3,NA
CASSSDRDAEAFF,TGTGCCAGCAGCTCCGACAGGGATGCTGAAGCTTTCTTT,TRBD1,TRBV7-6,TRBJ1-1,once
CSVARGPPYEQYF,TGCAGCGTTGCCAGGGGGCCCCCCTACGAGCAGTACTTC,TRBD1,TRBV29-1,TRBJ2-7,NA
CASSLVQGNRDTQYF,TGTGCCAGCAGCTTGGTTCAGGGCAATAGAGATACGCAGTATTTT,NA,TRBV5-4,TRBJ2-3,NA
CASSLDLQARGGDIQYF,TGCGCCAGCAGCTTGGACTTACAGGCCCGGGGTGGGGACATTCAGTACTTC,NA,TRBV5-1,TRBJ2-4,NA
CASSLWPPGAGLSDPSSYEQYF,TGCGCCAGCAGCCTGTGGCCCCCCGGGGCAGGATTGTCCGATCCGAGCTCCTACGAGCAGTACTTC,NA,TRBV4-3,TRBJ2-7,NA
CASSFTGQAPPYEQYF,TGTGCCAGCAGCTTCACCGGACAGGCCCCACCCTACGAGCAGTACTTC,TRBD1,TRBV7-9,TRBJ2-7,NA
CASSFEGAGLNSPLHF,TGTGCCAGCAGCTTTGAGGGGGCAGGGCTAAATTCACCCCTCCACTTT,TRBD1,TRBV7-8,TRBJ1-6,NA
CASSLATRANVLTF,TGTGCCAGCAGCCTTGCGACCAGGGCCAACGTCCTGACTTTC,NA,TRBV7-9,TRBJ2-6,NA
CASSLGSIGSYNEQFF,TGCGCCAGCAGCTTGGGCTCTATTGGCTCCTACAATGAGCAGTTCTTC,NA,TRBV5-1,TRBJ2-1,NA
CASSPRLAGVNNEQFF,TGTGCCAGCAGTCCTCGACTAGCGGGAGTAAACAATGAGCAGTTCTTC,TRBD2,TRBV2,TRBJ2-1,NA
CASSSGLRAGSSGNTIYF,TGTGCCAGCAGCTCCGGCCTCCGTGCAGGGAGCTCTGGAAACACCATATATTTT,NA,TRBV7-9,TRBJ1-3,NA
CASSLQGGFNQPQHF,TGTGCCAGCAGTTTACAGGGGGGATTCAATCAGCCCCAGCATTTT,TRBD1,TRBV6-5,TRBJ1-5,NA
CSVGGLAINEQFF,TGCAGCGTCGGTGGACTAGCGATAAATGAGCAGTTCTTC,TRBD2,TRBV29-1,TRBJ2-1,NA
CSVDLSSYNEQFF,TGCAGCGTTGATTTATCGTCCTACAATGAGCAGTTCTTC,NA,TRBV29-1,TRBJ2-1,NA
CATSRDMMGPQYF,TGTGCCACCAGCAGGGATATGATGGGGCCGCAGTATTTT,NA,TRBV15,TRBJ2-3,NA
CASSGGQGNTIYF,TGTGCCAGCAGCGGGGGACAGGGAAACACCATATATTTT,TRBD1,TRBV5-8,TRBJ1-3,NA
CASSITGENEQFF,TGCGCCAGCAGCATAACAGGGGAGAATGAGCAGTTCTTC,TRBD1,TRBV4-3,TRBJ2-1,once
CSASGTLGQHF,TGCAGTGCCTCCGGGACCCTCGGCCAGCATTTT,NA,TRBV20-1,TRBJ1-5,NA
CASSLVGRSNQPQHF,TGTGCCAGCAGCTTAGTTGGGCGGAGCAATCAGCCCCAGCATTTT,NA,TRBV7-2,TRBJ1-5,NA
CAWNGLAGLTDTQYF,TGTGCCTGGAACGGACTAGCGGGATTAACAGATACGCAGTATTTT,TRBD2,TRBV30,TRBJ2-3,NA
CASRPGGGGETQYF,TGTGCCAGCAGGCCAGGGGGAGGGGGGGAGACCCAGTACTTC,NA,TRBV6-5,TRBJ2-5,NA
CASSLPYAPSYEQYF,TGTGCCAGCAGCTTGCCTTATGCTCCTTCCTACGAGCAGTACTTC,NA,TRBV5-5,TRBJ2-7,NA
CASSPTGIGYTF,TGTGCCAGCAGTCCGACGGGGATTGGCTACACCTTC,NA,TRBV14,TRBJ1-2,few
CAISEDPRDGVSYEQYF,TGTGCCATCAGTGAGGATCCCAGGGACGGGGTATCCTACGAGCAGTACTTC,NA,TRBV10-3,TRBJ2-7,NA
CASSERMNTEAFF,TGCGCCAGCAGTGAACGGATGAACACTGAAGCTTTCTTT,NA,TRBV10-1,TRBJ1-1,NA
CASSQAAGSPETEKLFF,TGTGCCAGCAGCCAAGCCGCGGGGTCCCCGGAGACCGAAAAACTGTTTTTT,NA,TRBV14,TRBJ1-4,NA
CASRPTGGVNEQFF,TGTGCCAGCAGGCCGACAGGAGGGGTCAATGAGCAGTTCTTC,NA,TRBV5-6,TRBJ2-1,NA